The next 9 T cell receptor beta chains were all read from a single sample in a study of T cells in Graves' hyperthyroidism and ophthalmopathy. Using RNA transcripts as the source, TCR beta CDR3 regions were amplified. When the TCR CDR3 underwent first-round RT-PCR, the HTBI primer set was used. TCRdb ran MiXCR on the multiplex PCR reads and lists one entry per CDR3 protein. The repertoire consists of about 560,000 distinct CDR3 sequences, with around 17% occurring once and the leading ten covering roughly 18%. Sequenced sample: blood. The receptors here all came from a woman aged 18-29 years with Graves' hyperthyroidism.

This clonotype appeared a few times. In DNA, the CDR3 is TGTGCCAGCAGTGAAGCAAGTCAGCCCCAGCATTTT. It codes for CASSEASQPQHF. The V and J genes are TRBV2 and TRBJ1-5, with D unresolved. Germline CDR1 and CDR2: SNHLY and FYNNEI. The germline V and J ends were trimmed by 0 bases and 6 bases, with 3 bases remaining between them. This CDR3 has 12 residues.

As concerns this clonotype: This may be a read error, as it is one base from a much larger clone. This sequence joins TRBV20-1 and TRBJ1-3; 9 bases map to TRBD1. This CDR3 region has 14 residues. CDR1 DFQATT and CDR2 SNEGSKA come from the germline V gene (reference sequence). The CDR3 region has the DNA TGCAGTGCCATGGGACAGGGTACTGGAAACACCAGATATTTT. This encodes CSAMGQGTGNTRYF.

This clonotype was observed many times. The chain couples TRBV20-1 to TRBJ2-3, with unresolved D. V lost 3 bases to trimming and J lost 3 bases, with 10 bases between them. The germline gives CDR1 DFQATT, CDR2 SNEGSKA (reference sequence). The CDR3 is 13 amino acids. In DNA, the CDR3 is TGCAGTGCTAGGTTGACTGCAACAGATACGCAGTATTTT. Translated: CSARLTATDTQYF.

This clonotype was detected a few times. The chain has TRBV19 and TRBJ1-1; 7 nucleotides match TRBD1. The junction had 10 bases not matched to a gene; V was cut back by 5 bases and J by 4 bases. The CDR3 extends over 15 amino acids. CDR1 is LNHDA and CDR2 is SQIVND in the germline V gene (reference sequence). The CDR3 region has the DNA TGTGCCAGTAGTGTAACTGACAGGGCGGGCACTGAAGCTTTCTTT. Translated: CASSVTDRAGTEAFF.

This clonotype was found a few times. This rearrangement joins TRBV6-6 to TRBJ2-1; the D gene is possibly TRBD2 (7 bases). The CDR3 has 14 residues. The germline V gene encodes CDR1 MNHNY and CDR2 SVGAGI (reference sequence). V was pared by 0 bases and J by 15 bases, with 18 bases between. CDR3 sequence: CASSYSMRGGALFF. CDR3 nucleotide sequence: TGTGCCAGCAGTTACTCGATGCGAGGGGGGGCACTGTTCTTC.

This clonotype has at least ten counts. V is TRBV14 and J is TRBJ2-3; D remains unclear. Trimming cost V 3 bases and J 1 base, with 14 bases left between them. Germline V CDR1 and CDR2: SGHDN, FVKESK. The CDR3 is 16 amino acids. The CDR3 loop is CASSQGIRLRTDTQYF. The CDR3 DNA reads TGTGCCAGCAGCCAGGGGATAAGGTTGCGCACAGATACGCAGTATTTT.

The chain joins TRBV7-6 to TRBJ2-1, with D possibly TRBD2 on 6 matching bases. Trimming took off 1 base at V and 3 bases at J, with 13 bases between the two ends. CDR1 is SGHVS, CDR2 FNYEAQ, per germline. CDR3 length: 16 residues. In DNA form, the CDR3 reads TGTGCCAGCAGCTTAGTCTTTCGGGACTTCTACAATGAGCAGTTCTTC. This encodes CASSLVFRDFYNEQFF.

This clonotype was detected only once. The DNA for the CDR3 is TGTGCCAGCTCACCGCTTTCAGACAGAGGAGCGAACACTGAAGCTTTCTTT. This translates into CASSPLSDRGANTEAFF. The chain uses TRBV18 and TRBJ1-1, with D possibly matching TRBD1 (5 bases). V was trimmed by 3 bases and J by 1 base, leaving 18 bases between them. CDR3 length: 17 residues. CDR1 KGHSH and CDR2 LQKENI come from the germline V gene.

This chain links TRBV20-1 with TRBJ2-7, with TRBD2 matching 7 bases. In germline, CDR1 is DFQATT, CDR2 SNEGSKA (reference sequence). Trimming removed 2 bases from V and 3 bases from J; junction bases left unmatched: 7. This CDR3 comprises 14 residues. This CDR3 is CSARSEREVYEQYF. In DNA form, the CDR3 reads TGCAGTGCTAGATCCGAGCGGGAAGTCTACGAGCAGTACTTC.